Listed below are T cell receptor beta chains from one sample, sequenced in a study of T cells in Graves' hyperthyroidism and ophthalmopathy. TCRdb ran MiXCR on the multiplex PCR reads and lists one entry per CDR3 protein. The table records a few hundred thousand distinct CDR3 sequences, 46% of them present only once. The sequencing sample was made of peripheral blood or thyroid tissue (not recorded which). The receptors come from an adult woman with Graves' disease, either hyperthyroidism or ophthalmopathy (not recorded which). Each CDR3 is given with its conserved first and last residue. A D gene is named only where the DNA matches it firmly. The size of a clone is reported for some rows only, either as once, few or many, or as a class for expanded clones.

TGCAGTGCTAGTAAAGGGACAGTGAACACTGAAGCTTTCTTT | CSASKGTVNTEAFF | 14 | many | TRBJ1-1 | TRBV20-1 | TRBD1
TGTGCCAGCAGTCGGACGTTCGCGAACACCGGGGAGCTGTTTTTT | CASSRTFANTGELFF | 15 | . | TRBJ2-2 | TRBV10-3 | .
TGTGCCACCAGCAGAGATCGAATCCGTACCGGGGAGCTGTTTTTT | CATSRDRIRTGELFF | 15 | many | TRBJ2-2 | TRBV15 | .
TGCGCCAGCAGCCAGGGACTAGGCGGGACCCAGTACTTC | CASSQGLGGTQYF | 13 | . | TRBJ2-5 | TRBV4-1 | TRBD2
TGTGCCATCAGTGGTGGCAGACAGGGGGCGCTTGGCTACACCTTC | CAISGGRQGALGYTF | 15 | . | TRBJ1-2 | TRBV10-3 | TRBD1
TGTGCGAGCTGTTTAGGGACAGAGAACACTGAAGCTTTCTTT | CASCLGTENTEAFF | 14 | . | TRBJ1-1 | TRBV11-2 | TRBD1
TGTGCCAGTCGAAATTCAGGGGCGTACTCACCCCTCCACTTT | CASRNSGAYSPLHF | 14 | . | TRBJ1-6 | TRBV7-2 | .
TGTGCCACCAGCAATCTCAGGGAGAATCAGCCCCAGCATTTT | CATSNLRENQPQHF | 14 | . | TRBJ1-5 | TRBV15 | .
TGTGCGGGCAGGGGAACCTACGAGCAGTACTTC | CAGRGTYEQYF | 11 | once | TRBJ2-7 | TRBV11-1 | .
TGTGCCAGCTCACCACAGAGTAGCACGCGGGAGACCCAGTACTTC | CASSPQSSTRETQYF | 15 | . | TRBJ2-5 | TRBV18 | .
TGTGCCAGCAGCTTGGTGTGGGCGAACACTGAAGCTTTCTTT | CASSLVWANTEAFF | 14 | many | TRBJ1-1 | TRBV5-6 | .
TGCAGTGCTAGGAGGGAGGGGAGGGAGACCCAGTACTTC | CSARREGRETQYF | 13 | . | TRBJ2-5 | TRBV20-1 | TRBD2
TGCAGTGCTAGTGGGAGGGGGTACACCGGGGAGCTGTTTTTT | CSASGRGYTGELFF | 14 | . | TRBJ2-2 | TRBV20-1 | .
TGTGCCAGCAGCAAGCGGGAGGGCCAAGAGACCCAGTACTTC | CASSKREGQETQYF | 14 | many | TRBJ2-5 | TRBV2 | TRBD2
TGCGCCAGCAGCTTGGTAGGTGGAGGGGAACAGCCCCAGCATTTT | CASSLVGGGEQPQHF | 15 | . | TRBJ1-5 | TRBV5-1 | .
TGTGCCAGCAGCCGGACCGGACCTAATTCACCCCTCCACTTT | CASSRTGPNSPLHF | 14 | many | TRBJ1-6 | TRBV6-1 | .
TGTGCCAGCAGCGGCCCTGACGGGGTTGGGGCCAACGTCCTGACTTTC | CASSGPDGVGANVLTF | 16 | . | TRBJ2-6 | TRBV9 | .
TGTGCCATCAGTCCCCGAAGTGGGGACAGCTCCTATGGCTACACCTTC | CAISPRSGDSSYGYTF | 16 | once | TRBJ1-2 | TRBV10-3 | TRBD1
TGTGCCAGTAGCCTAACCCACTACAATGAGCAGTTCTTC | CASSLTHYNEQFF | 13 | . | TRBJ2-1 | TRBV7-9 | .
TGTGCCAGCAGTGAAGGACAGGGGGCCCTGAACACTGAAGCTTTCTTT | CASSEGQGALNTEAFF | 16 | . | TRBJ1-1 | TRBV2 | TRBD1
TGTGCCAGCAGCCCAGATCAGGGCGAGAGCACTGAAGCTTTCTTT | CASSPDQGESTEAFF | 15 | . | TRBJ1-1 | TRBV7-2 | .
TGTGCCAGCAGCTTAGGGGGTGGCAATGAGCAGTTCTTC | CASSLGGGNEQFF | 13 | few | TRBJ2-1 | TRBV7-8 | .
TGCAGCGGTACGAAGCGGGAGGGACAGCCCCAGCATTTT | CSGTKREGQPQHF | 13 | . | TRBJ1-5 | TRBV29-1 | .
TGTGCCAGCAGCTTTCTGGCGGGTTACTCTGGGGCCAACGTCCTGACTTTC | CASSFLAGYSGANVLTF | 17 | . | TRBJ2-6 | TRBV7-9 | .
TGTGCCAGCTTAAAAACTAGCGGATCCTACGAGCAGTACTTC | CASLKTSGSYEQYF | 14 | many | TRBJ2-7 | TRBV7-2 | TRBD2
TGTGCCATCCGGGACCAGCAAGAGACCCAGTACTTC | CAIRDQQETQYF | 12 | . | TRBJ2-5 | TRBV10-3 | .
TGTGCCGCGGCCTTTACGGGGGAGCTGTTTTTT | CAAAFTGELFF | 11 | . | TRBJ2-2 | TRBV7-9 | .
TGTGCCAGCAGTGAACCCCGATCTTTTCAGGGGGTAAGCAATCAGCCCCAGCATTTT | CASSEPRSFQGVSNQPQHF | 19 | . | TRBJ1-5 | TRBV6-1 | TRBD1
TGCAGTGCAAGGGAGGGACTGCTCCCCGACGAGCAGTACTTC | CSAREGLLPDEQYF | 14 | . | TRBJ2-7 | TRBV20-1 | TRBD2
TGTGCCAGCAGCTTTGGGCGGAACACTGAAGCTTTCTTT | CASSFGRNTEAFF | 13 | many | TRBJ1-1 | TRBV11-2 | .
TGTGCCACCAGCAGAGAGACCCCCCAAGAGACCCAGTACTTC | CATSRETPQETQYF | 14 | few | TRBJ2-5 | TRBV15 | .
TGCAGTGCTTCGCAGACTAGCGGGAGCGGTTTAGAGCAGTACTTC | CSASQTSGSGLEQYF | 15 | many | TRBJ2-7 | TRBV20-1 | TRBD2
TGTGCCAGCAGCCAAGATCAGGCCAGGGGCGGAGAAAAACTGTTTTTT | CASSQDQARGGEKLFF | 16 | . | TRBJ1-4 | TRBV14 | .
TGTGCCAGCAGTTACTTTTCTCAGCCCCAGCATTTT | CASSYFSQPQHF | 12 | many | TRBJ1-5 | TRBV6-2/TRBV6-3 | .
TGCAGCTCTTGGAACGGGGCTGGAGGAGAGACCCAGTACTTC | CSSWNGAGGETQYF | 14 | . | TRBJ2-5 | TRBV29-1 | .
TGCAGCGTGGGAGATTTGCGGGGGGAGACCCAGTACTTC | CSVGDLRGETQYF | 13 | . | TRBJ2-5 | TRBV29-1 | TRBD2
TGTGCCAGCAGTGAACAGGTTACTCCCACCGGGGAGCTGTTTTTT | CASSEQVTPTGELFF | 15 | . | TRBJ2-2 | TRBV6-1 | .
TGCAGTGCTAGAGACATAGACAGGGGCCCTCTATATGGCTACACCTTC | CSARDIDRGPLYGYTF | 16 | . | TRBJ1-2 | TRBV20-1 | TRBD1
TGTGCCAGCAGCTTGGGACGTCTAGATACGCAGTATTTT | CASSLGRLDTQYF | 13 | . | TRBJ2-3 | TRBV7-2 | .
TGTGCCAGTACCCAGGGACGACTGAATTCACCCCTCCACTTT | CASTQGRLNSPLHF | 14 | many | TRBJ1-6 | TRBV19 | .
TGTGCCAGTAGTCCAGGACGGCCCAATCAGCCCCAGCATTTT | CASSPGRPNQPQHF | 14 | . | TRBJ1-5 | TRBV19 | .
TGTGCCAGCAGCCCTAACCTGGGGGGGTTGCGCAATCAGCCCCAGCATTTT | CASSPNLGGLRNQPQHF | 17 | . | TRBJ1-5 | TRBV7-9 | .
TGCAGTGCTAGAGTTGGGGGGGGGGCCAACGTCCTGACTTTC | CSARVGGGANVLTF | 14 | many | TRBJ2-6 | TRBV20-1 | .
TGCAGCCAAGTACGGAATCAGCCCCAGCATTTT | CSQVRNQPQHF | 11 | . | TRBJ1-5 | TRBV29-1 | .
TGTGCCAGTAGTATAAGAGGGGGTTATAGCAATCAGCCCCAGCATTTT | CASSIRGGYSNQPQHF | 16 | . | TRBJ1-5 | TRBV19 | .
TGTGCCAGCAGCCTTACCGGGCCGACGAACACCGGGGAGACCCAGTACTTC | CASSLTGPTNTGETQYF | 17 | . | TRBJ2-5 | TRBV7-9 | .
TGCGCCAGCAGCTTGGACTTCTACGAGCAGTACTTC | CASSLDFYEQYF | 12 | . | TRBJ2-7 | TRBV5-1 | .
TGTGCCAGCACTCCCGACTCCGGTAGAGGATTCTTT | CASTPDSGRGFF | 12 | . | TRBJ1-1 | TRBV19 | .
TGTGCCAGCAGCGGCGGGACGGGATATGGCTACACCTTC | CASSGGTGYGYTF | 13 | . | TRBJ1-2 | TRBV9 | .
TGTGCCAGCAGAACAGGGGGCGAGCTCTATGGCTACACCTTC | CASRTGGELYGYTF | 14 | many | TRBJ1-2 | TRBV7-2 | TRBD1
TGCGCCAGCAGCCAAGTCGGAGGGGCCTATGGCTACACCTTC | CASSQVGGAYGYTF | 14 | many | TRBJ1-2 | TRBV4-3 | .
TGTGCCAGCAGGCTTACAGGGGGCGGTCAGCCCCAGCATTTT | CASRLTGGGQPQHF | 14 | many | TRBJ1-5 | TRBV2 | TRBD1
TGCGCCAGCAGCAGGAACAGGGGATTAGGTGAAAAACTGTTTTTT | CASSRNRGLGEKLFF | 15 | . | TRBJ1-4 | TRBV5-1 | TRBD1
TGCAGTGTCGGGGCCAACACTGAAGCTTTCTTT | CSVGANTEAFF | 11 | many | TRBJ1-1 | TRBV20-1 | .
TGCGCCAGCAAGATGAAGGGATTTAGGGCCGGGGAGCTGTTTTTT | CASKMKGFRAGELFF | 15 | . | TRBJ2-2 | TRBV5-1 | .
TGCAGCGTAGAAAGTGGGGCCGGCGAGCAGTACTTC | CSVESGAGEQYF | 12 | . | TRBJ2-7 | TRBV29-1 | .
TGTGCCAGCATCGCGCTCGGAGACGAGCAGTACTTC | CASIALGDEQYF | 12 | . | TRBJ2-7 | TRBV2 | .
TGTGCCAGCAACGAGGGTTTCACCGGGGAGCTGTTTTTT | CASNEGFTGELFF | 13 | many | TRBJ2-2 | TRBV2 | .
TGTGCCAGCAGCCCCGACAGGGCCTACGAGCAGTACTTC | CASSPDRAYEQYF | 13 | many | TRBJ2-7 | TRBV5-6 | TRBD1